This TCR beta chain is drawn from a study of blood T cells in healthy people across ages (dated by TCRdb to the mid-2010s). Notes on the research overall: In model experiments, template switching captured roughly one uniquely barcoded TCR beta cDNA molecule for every two T cells. Two additional independent replicas of 1 million unique cDNA reads from the same blood draw were analyzed for two donors (one aged 18 to 29 and one aged 80 or older). To track age-related changes in TCR beta repertoire diversity, the study relied on deep sequencing normalized with unique cDNA molecular identifiers. To avoid experimental bias, donors of different ages were spread randomly across the sequencing lanes. Donors were grouped into four age groups: young (average 16 years), middle-aged (under 40), aged (around 60) and long-lived (just over 80). What the authors observed across the whole study: Conclusive comparison of naive and antigen-experienced compartments was prevented by the profiling of bulk unsorted PBMCs. Because donor CMV infection status was unknown, age-related changes in expanded clonotypes were potentially confounded. Observed TCR beta diversity per million T cells fell roughly linearly with age, and a significant reduction was already apparent by age about 38. Compared with the aged group, more naive CD4+ T cells, fewer expanded clones and increased TCR diversity were shown by the long-lived group, suggesting age selection. Estimates of total diversity from one million sequenced T cells were regarded as lower bounds and underestimates. Observed TCR beta diversity correlated strongly with the percentage of naive T cells measured by flow cytometry.

Receptors were amplified or captured by 5' RACE. Sequencing was performed on an Illumina HiSeq 2500. A second PCR of roughly 7 to 11 cycles was performed with a sample-barcoded 5' primer and a J-beta primer mix. Each TCR beta cDNA molecule received a unique molecular identifier from a template-switch 5' adaptor carrying 12 random nucleotides. At least 2.5 million CDR3-containing paired-end reads were obtained from each sample. The Mint cDNA synthesis kit, primed by a TRBC-specific oligonucleotide, was used to synthesize first-strand cDNA from all RNA. Following uracil-DNA glycosylase treatment, all cDNA underwent a first 18-cycle PCR with the universal primers M1SS and BC2_uni_R. The authors processed their data as follows. For normalization, 1 million high-quality reads, each with a distinct molecular identifier, were randomly selected from each sample. Reads sharing molecular identifiers were discarded rather than binned into consensus sequences. MiTCR, set to a Q25 quality threshold and the strictest error-elimination algorithm, was used for CDR3 identification, clonotype clustering and error correction. A nonparametric unseen species model with Euler transformation was used to estimate lower-bound total TCR beta diversity. Using fastp trimming at Q25 and MiXCR clonotype assembly, TCRdb reanalyzed the public sequencing data and kept in-frame beta chains. Identical CDR3 proteins give one entry, which carries the most common genes and DNA. Clone size and V and J calls follow TCRdb, not the original study. The sample table lists fewer than 750,000 distinct CDR3 sequences, 40% to 55% of them with a count of one. The ten top clones hold 20% to 25% of the sample.

A remark on this clonotype: No cognate antigen has been identified for it. There are no base qualities to consult, and no much larger clone falls within one base.

The cysteine opens and the phenylalanine closes a CDR3 of 15 amino acids. Only the CDR3 DNA stays, 45 bases, in frame from base 1. V loses 3 bases of germline sequence and J loses 6 bases, and the interval between the two ends is 14 bases. The germline V gene encodes CDR1 LGHDT and CDR2 YNNKEL (reference sequence). Systemically healthy Caucasian individuals from Russia, some 40 in total and aged roughly 6 to 95 years, were included as donors. Approximately 10 milliliters of peripheral blood were collected from each donor into EDTA-treated Vacutainer tubes. Ficoll-Paque density-gradient centrifugation was used to isolate PBMCs, with at least 6 million obtained per sample. Trizol reagent was used to extract total RNA from PBMCs, with at least 6 micrograms per sample. Naive CD45RAhigh/CD27high T cell percentages were measured by flow cytometry on a PBMC aliquot from every donor.

The sequence came from a man aged 80 or over in good health. This chain joins TRBV3-1 to TRBJ2-2, with the D gene uncertain. Source material: blood. The DNA sequence is given as TGTGCCAGCAGCCAGATCCGTTCGTTGGCCGGGGAGCTGTTTTTT. Protein translation: CASSQIRSLAGELFF.